The 21 T cell receptor beta chains listed next were all sequenced from one sample in a study of blood T cell repertoires in COVID-19. Using immunoSEQ multiplex PCR, the repertoire was profiled, and TCRdb retains in-frame clones only, with some absent. The sample includes 150,000 to 200,000 clones, around 81% of them seen just once. Sequencing was done on a sample of peripheral blood. These receptors all stem from a woman of 80 years or more with COVID-19, enrolled during active disease.

The V and J genes are TRBV4-1 and TRBJ2-7; 7 nucleotides align to TRBD1. This CDR3 is 13 amino acids long. The V gene end was trimmed by 4 bases and the J gene end by 3 bases; junction bases not matched to a gene: 3. Germline V gene sequence: CDR1 MGHRA, CDR2 YSYEKL. CDR3 region: CASSPRDSYEQYF. The CDR3 DNA reads TGCGCCAGCAGCCCCCGGGACAGCTACGAGCAGTACTTC.

CDR3 loop: CASSRGGQGVEQFF. The CDR3, as DNA: TGTGCCAGCAGCCGGGGGGGACAGGGCGTTGAGCAGTTCTTC. The V call is TRBV16, the J call TRBJ2-1, with 9 bases aligning to TRBD1. V lost 4 bases to trimming and J lost 9 bases; unmatched junction nucleotides: 7. Germline lookup yields CDR1 KGHSY and CDR2 FQNENV. There are 14 residues in the CDR3.

CDR3 nucleotide sequence: TGTGCCAGCAGCGCAAAACAGGGATTGTGGTCGACCCAGTACTTC. This sequence encodes CASSAKQGLWSTQYF. The chain links TRBV9 to TRBJ2-5; D is perhaps TRBD1 (6 bases). CDR3 length equals 15 residues. The germline CDR1 and CDR2 sequences are SGDLS and YYNGEE. With 3 bases removed from V and 7 bases from J, the gap between germline ends came to 19 bases.

The V and J genes are TRBV5-6 and TRBJ1-1; 7 positions match TRBD1. The V gene end was trimmed by 3 bases and the J gene end by 4 bases; junction bases not matched to a gene: 3. CDR1 SGHDT and CDR2 YYEEEE come from the germline V gene. The CDR3 spans 13 residues. CDR3 bases: TGTGCCAGCAGCTCAGCAGGGGGCACTGAAGCTTTCTTT. This gives the protein CASSSAGGTEAFF.

This clone was picked up one time. The V gene is TRBV5-5, the J gene TRBJ2-7, with 8 positions matching TRBD2. V was pared by 7 bases and J by 3 bases, with 12 bases of the junction left unmatched. This CDR3 region has 15 residues. Germline values: CDR1 SGHKS, CDR2 YYEKEE (reference sequence). CDR3 sequence reads: CASSPSGLEYYEQYF. DNA for the CDR3: TGTGCCAGCTCCCCCTCGGGACTAGAATACTACGAGCAGTACTTC. The entire variable domain, with the rest obtained from reference TRBV5-5 and TRBJ2-7, is as follows: DAGVTQSPTHLIKTRGQQVTLRCSPISGHKSVSWYQQVLGQGPQFIFQYYEKEERGRGNFPDRFSARQFPNYSSELNVNALLLGDSALYLCASSPSGLEYYEQYFGPGTRLTVT.

The CDR3 loop reads CSVAGGADIQYF. The DNA of the CDR3 is TGCAGCGTTGCAGGGGGCGCGGACATTCAGTACTTC. The chain uses TRBV29-1 and TRBJ2-4, with TRBD1 matching 8 bases. V was clipped by 4 bases and J by 8 bases; unmatched bases: 4. CDR3 length: 12 amino acids. CDR1 is SQVTM and CDR2 is ANQGSEA in the germline V gene.

The chain links TRBV6-5 to TRBJ1-4, with a possible D match to TRBD1 (5 bases). The CDR3 length is 14 residues. In germline, CDR1 is MNHEY, CDR2 SVGAGI. Trimming cost V 2 bases and J 8 bases, with 12 bases left between them. In nucleotides, the CDR3 is TGTGCCAGCAGTTACGGGTGGGAGGGGGAAAAACTGTTTTTT. Amino acids: CASSYGWEGEKLFF.

This chain joins TRBV19 and TRBJ1-2; no clear D gene. V lost 3 bases, J lost 3 bases, and 11 bases lay in between. The CDR3 totals 14 residues. Germline V gives CDR1 LNHDA, CDR2 SQIVND (reference sequence). The CDR3 protein is CASSILGGYYGYTF. CDR3 sequence (DNA): TGTGCCAGTAGTATTCTAGGTGGATACTATGGCTACACCTTC.

The chain is built from TRBV18 and TRBJ1-3; 9 bases are a match to TRBD1. Per germline, CDR1 KGHSH and CDR2 LQKENI. The CDR3 extends over 15 amino acids. V trimming: 3 bases; J trimming: 4 bases; junction bases outside the gene matches: 4. CDR3 protein: CASSPDRGFGNTIYF. CDR3 in DNA: TGTGCCAGCTCACCCGACAGGGGGTTCGGAAACACCATATATTTT.

The gene calls are TRBV5-1 and TRBJ2-5; 15 nucleotides align to TRBD2. From germline, CDR1 is SGHRS and CDR2 YFSETQ. The CDR3 consists of 17 residues. The J segment lost 5 bases and the V segment lost 0 bases, leaving 5 bases of the junction unmatched. CDR3 protein: CASSLGTSGRARETQYF. The CDR3 nucleotides read TGCGCCAGCAGCTTGGGGACTAGCGGGAGGGCCCGGGAGACCCAGTACTTC.

The gene calls are TRBV20-1 and TRBJ1-2; D gene uncertain. V lost 5 bases and J lost 6, with 10 bases in between. The CDR3 runs 11 residues. From germline, CDR1 is DFQATT and CDR2 SNEGSKA (reference sequence). The CDR3 loop reads CSASGRDGYTF. CDR3 sequence (DNA): TGCAGTGCTTCTGGGCGTGATGGCTACACCTTC.

Only a few counts were recorded for this clone. The rearrangement joins TRBV18 to TRBJ1-6; 8 bases align to TRBD1. Trimming at V came to 4 bases and at J to 7 bases, leaving 6 bases not matched to a gene. The CDR3 is 15 amino acids. The germline V gene encodes CDR1 KGHSH and CDR2 LQKENI. The CDR3, as DNA: TGTGCCAGCTCACTTTCAGGGGGCTTAAATTCACCCCTCCACTTT. Translating it yields CASSLSGGLNSPLHF.

The chain joins TRBV6-5 to TRBJ1-2; possibly TRBD1 for D (5 bases). The germline V gene has CDR1 MNHEY and CDR2 SVGAGI. V was clipped by 0 bases and J by 8 bases, with 10 bases between them. This CDR3 region has 13 residues. The CDR3 DNA reads TGTGCCAGCAGTTACTCAAGGGGCAACGGCTACACCTTC. Its protein product is CASSYSRGNGYTF.

The V call is TRBV9, the J call TRBJ2-1; TRBD1 agrees at 10 bases. The V gene's germline CDR1 is SGDLS and CDR2 YYNGEE. After removal of 6 bases from V and 7 bases from J, the junction contained 10 bases not matched to a gene. This CDR3 is built from 15 residues. CDR3 nucleotide sequence: TGTGCCAGCAAACCAGGGACAGGGGAGAGGAATGAGCAGTTCTTC. Protein: CASKPGTGERNEQFF.

This clone has a single count. The chain links TRBV5-1 to TRBJ1-6; D gene unclear. The V gene lost 0 bases and the J gene lost 5 bases, with 3 bases spanning the gap. Germline V lookup: CDR1 SGHRS, CDR2 YFSETQ. The CDR3 sequence is 13 residues long. CDR3 region: CASSLEHNSPLHF. CDR3 coding DNA: TGCGCCAGCAGCTTGGAGCATAATTCACCCCTCCACTTT.

The chain uses TRBV7-8 and TRBJ2-2; 12 bases line up with TRBD1. V lost 1 base and J lost 4; bases outside the gene matches: 10. Germline V gene sequence: CDR1 SGHVS, CDR2 FQNEAQ. The CDR3 runs 19 residues. Here the CDR3 reads CASSLGEGTGGRGTGELFF. CDR3 bases: TGTGCCAGCAGCTTAGGAGAAGGGACAGGGGGCAGAGGCACCGGGGAGCTGTTTTTT.

The J gene is TRBJ2-2, the V gene TRBV3-1 (or the pseudogene TRBV3-2), with 9 bases matching TRBD1. Per germline, CDR1 LGHDT and CDR2 YNNKEL (reference sequence). The junction had 12 bases not matched to a gene; V was cut back by 4 bases and J by 6 bases. The CDR3 contains 17 residues. DNA for the CDR3: TGTGCCAGCAGCCTTCCGGACAGGGGAAGGTATGCCGGGGAGCTGTTTTTT. Amino acid sequence: CASSLPDRGRYAGELFF.

This clone was seen just once. The chain uses TRBV7-8 and TRBJ2-7, with D unclear. Trimming left V 2 bases short and J 7 bases short, with 12 bases between. Germline CDR1 and CDR2: SGHVS and FQNEAQ. CDR3 length: 13 residues. CDR3 sequence: CASSLSELREQYF. In DNA form, the CDR3 reads TGTGCCAGCAGCTTAAGTGAGCTACGGGAGCAGTACTTC.

The CDR3, as DNA: TGTGCCAGCAGTTTATCCCTCGGGGGCGGGGGGGCAGGAGATACGCAGTATTTT. Protein product: CASSLSLGGGGAGDTQYF. The chain couples TRBV27 to TRBJ2-3; 9 nucleotides match TRBD2. Germline CDR1 reads MNHEY; CDR2 reads SMNVEV (reference sequence). The CDR3 loop spans 18 amino acids. V dropped 0 bases and J dropped 5; count of bases not matched to a gene: 12.

The V call is TRBV5-8, the J call TRBJ1-2; no firm D call. This CDR3 has 15 amino acids. Germline V CDR1 and CDR2: SGHTS, YDEGEE. V lost 0 bases, J lost 4 bases, and 13 bases lay in between. The CDR3 reads CASSLVIHEGYGYTF. The CDR3 coding sequence is TGTGCCAGCAGCTTGGTTATCCACGAGGGCTATGGCTACACCTTC.

The CDR3 sequence is CASSDRGRDTEAFF. The DNA of the CDR3 is TGTGCCAGCTCAGACAGGGGGCGTGACACTGAAGCTTTCTTT. The chain employs TRBV18 and TRBJ1-1; TRBD1 aligns across 10 bases. V dropped 5 bases and J dropped 3; count of bases not matched to a gene: 3. The CDR3 is 14 residues long. In germline, CDR1 is KGHSH, CDR2 LQKENI. Complete variable domain (other parts from reference TRBV18 and TRBJ1-1): NAGVMQNPRHLVRRRGQEARLRCSPMKGHSHVYWYRQLPEEGLKFMVYLQKENIIDESGMPKERFSAEFPKEGPSILRIQQVVRGDSAAYFCASSDRGRDTEAFFGQGTRLTVV.